Listed here are 18 T cell receptor beta chains from one sample, sequenced in a study of breast tumors, draining lymph nodes, adjacent tissues. A single record per CDR3 protein comes from TCRdb applying MiXCR to the multiplex PCR reads. Of about 120,000 distinct CDR3 sequences in the sample, just under 20% are singletons; the top ten hold over 3%. Samples came from axillary lymph nodes draining the breast cancer. The sample comprised axillary lymph node tissue. The receptors originated from a female donor with breast cancer. Some clones in this sample may be carry-over from other donors' samples.

This chain connects TRBV29-1 to TRBJ1-1, with D unresolved. V lost 7 bases to trimming and J lost 8 bases, with 26 bases between them. This CDR3 comprises 15 residues. Looked up from germline, CDR1 is SQVTM and CDR2 is ANQGSEA. CDR3 in amino acids: CSGRPGTKGNTEAFF. The CDR3 DNA follows: TGCAGCGGACGCCCCGGCACTAAAGGGAATACGGAAGCTTTCTTT. The full variable domain, rest sourced from reference TRBV29-1 and TRBJ1-1, is SAVISQKPSRDICQRGTSLTIQCQVDSQVTMMFWYRQQPGQSLTLIATANQGSEATYESGFVIDKFPISRPNLTFSTLTVSNMSPEDSSIYLCSGRPGTKGNTEAFFGQGTRLTVV.

This clonotype was recorded many times. V gene TRBV5-1 combines with J gene TRBJ2-7; D is possibly TRBD2 (6 bases). The V gene's germline CDR1 is SGHRS and CDR2 YFSETQ. V shed 4 bases and J shed 5 bases, with 16 bases lying between them. The CDR3 covers 14 residues. CDR3 loop: CASSPREHGNEQYF. DNA for the CDR3: TGCGCCAGCAGCCCCCGGGAGCACGGGAACGAGCAGTACTTC.

In this sample, this clonotype turned up many times. V is TRBV2 and J is TRBJ2-3; 11 bases agree with TRBD2. This CDR3 is built from 17 residues. Trimming cost V 7 bases and J 2 bases; bases outside gene matches: 11. Germline-derived CDR1 and CDR2 are SNHLY and FYNNEI. The DNA of the CDR3 is TGTGCCAGCACCCCCCGATCGACTAGCGGGGTCACAGATACGCAGTATTTT. It yields the protein CASTPRSTSGVTDTQYF.

In its sample, this clonotype was seen many times. This sequence joins TRBV2 and TRBJ2-3; 7 bases agree with TRBD2. The V and J ends lost 3 bases and 4 bases, in that order; junction bases with no gene match: 4. This CDR3 spans 14 amino acids. Germline V CDR1 and CDR2: SNHLY, FYNNEI. CDR3 region: CASSDAGVADTQYF. The DNA for the CDR3 is TGTGCCAGCAGTGATGCGGGAGTCGCAGATACGCAGTATTTT.

This clonotype was detected a few times. V usage is TRBV20-1 and J usage is TRBJ1-2; D is possibly TRBD1 (6 bases). The germline V and J ends were trimmed by 5 bases and 4 bases, with 20 bases remaining between them. CDR1 is DFQATT, CDR2 SNEGSKA, per germline (reference sequence). The CDR3 has 15 amino acids. CDR3 loop: CSAPRGGGAIYGYTF. The CDR3, as DNA: TGCAGTGCTCCCCGGGGGGGGGGCGCAATCTATGGCTACACCTTC.

This clonotype was observed at least ten times. This chain uses TRBV20-1 with TRBJ2-7; a possible D gene is TRBD2 (5 bases). CDR1 is DFQATT, CDR2 SNEGSKA, per germline (reference sequence). The CDR3 totals 12 residues. CDR3 loop: CSPQRHDYGQYF. The CDR3 DNA follows: TGCAGCCCCCAGCGCCACGACTATGGGCAGTACTTC.

The sample holds many counts of this clonotype. The chain is built from TRBV6-1 and TRBJ1-5; 7 bases fit TRBD1. Germline loops: CDR1 MNHNS, CDR2 SASEGT. The ends lost 2 bases at V and 1 base at J; junction bases unmatched: 5. This CDR3 has 16 amino acids. The CDR3 region has the DNA TGTGCCAGCAGTGAAAGGGGGCAATTAAGCAATCAGCCCCAGCATTTT. Its translation: CASSERGQLSNQPQHF.

In regard to this clonotype: One base away lies a much larger clone, so this may be a sequencing read error. This sequence joins TRBV14 and TRBJ2-2; D call uncertain. The CDR3 length is 13 residues. CDR1 and CDR2 (germline): SGHDN, FVKESK. The CDR3 reads CAGSRTHTGELFF. The DNA for the CDR3 is TGTGCCGGCAGTCGAACACACACCGGGGAGCTGTTTTTT.

Points on this clonotype: This may be a read error, as it is one base from a much larger clone. This is likely a read error, given that the CDR3 carries no conserved phenylalanine or tryptophan at its end. The gene calls are TRBV11-2 and TRBJ1-5; the match to TRBD1 covers 7 bases. Trimming removed 5 bases from V and 0 bases from J; junction bases left unmatched: 4. Per the germline V gene, CDR1 is SGHAT and CDR2 is FQNNGV. CDR3 length: 15 amino acids. CDR3 coding DNA: TGTGCCAGCAGCCCACAGGGGCTTAGCAATCAGCCCCAGCATCTT. Translated, it gives CASSPQGLSNQPQHL.

To note about this clonotype: A single base separates this from a much larger clone, so it may be a read error. This chain joins TRBV5-4 and TRBJ2-3; perhaps TRBD2 as D (5 bases). Germline assignment: CDR1 SGHNT and CDR2 YYREEE (reference sequence). The CDR3 has 14 residues. CDR3 sequence reads: CASSSNPSTDTQCF. DNA of the CDR3: TGTGCCAGCAGCTCCAACCCTAGCACAGATACGCAGTGTTTT.

Many counts were recorded for this clonotype. This sequence joins TRBV5-1 and TRBJ1-5; 9 bases map to TRBD1. The J segment lost 7 bases and the V segment lost 3 bases, leaving 8 bases of the junction unmatched. Germline V gene sequence: CDR1 SGHRS, CDR2 YFSETQ. The CDR3 is made up of 15 amino acids. CDR3 sequence reads: CASSSFPGQGQPQHF. The CDR3 nucleotides read TGCGCCAGCAGCTCATTTCCGGGACAGGGACAGCCCCAGCATTTT.

Ten or more counts support this clonotype. The V call is TRBV12-3 or TRBV12-4, the J call TRBJ1-3; D ambiguous. The CDR3 length is 16 residues. Trimming shortened V by 3 bases and J by 1 base, and 13 bases separated the two germline ends. The CDR3 sequence: CASSFYHGPSGNTIYF. The CDR3, as DNA: TGTGCCAGCAGTTTCTATCATGGCCCTTCTGGAAACACCATATATTTT.

This clonotype was picked up many times. The genes are TRBV6-5 and TRBJ2-7; D possibly corresponds to TRBD2 (6 bases). Trimming took off 4 bases at V and 6 bases at J, with 19 bases between the two ends. CDR1 is MNHEY, CDR2 SVGAGI, per germline. The CDR3 extends over 15 amino acids. The CDR3 nucleotides read TGTGCCAGCAGTTCCTTTCTGGGACTCCCGTCCGAGCAGTACTTC. Residues: CASSSFLGLPSEQYF.

This clonotype has a count of ten or more. The genes are TRBV10-2 and TRBJ1-5; D perhaps matches TRBD1 (5 bases). Germline V gene lookup returns CDR1 WSHSY and CDR2 SAAADI. The CDR3 is 15 amino acids. Trimming took off 6 bases at V and 1 base at J, with 13 bases between the two ends. CDR3 DNA: TGCGCCAGCAGGGGCAGGGAAAGCAGCAATCAGCCCCAGCATTTT. Protein product: CASRGRESSNQPQHF.

Written as DNA, the CDR3 is TGCAGCGTTGGAAGACAGGGGGGGACTGAAGCTTTCTTT. Its translation: CSVGRQGGTEAFF. V usage is TRBV29-1 and J usage is TRBJ1-1, with 9 bases lining up with TRBD1. J was trimmed by 5 bases and V by 4 bases; bases with no gene match: 5. Germline CDR1 SQVTM, CDR2 ANQGSEA. The CDR3 sequence is 13 residues long. Complete variable domain (other parts from reference TRBV29-1 and TRBJ1-1): SAVISQKPSRDICQRGTSLTIQCQVDSQVTMMFWYRQQPGQSLTLIATANQGSEATYESGFVIDKFPISRPNLTFSTLTVSNMSPEDSSIYLCSVGRQGGTEAFFGQGTRLTVV.

Concerning this clonotype: The junction and the germline gene differ at one end; a read error may be behind it. V usage is TRBV6-1 and J usage is TRBJ1-2; D call uncertain. Germline V lookup: CDR1 MNHNS, CDR2 SASEGT. The CDR3 length is 13 residues. CDR3 region: CVSSEAKGYGYTF. The CDR3 DNA reads as TGTGTCAGCAGTGAAGCGAAGGGTTATGGCTACACCTTC.

This clonotype was seen only once. V and J are TRBV11-2 and TRBJ2-2; TRBD1 or TRBD2 may be the D gene (5 bases each). The CDR3 covers 15 residues. Trimming shortened V by 3 bases and J by 4 bases, and 12 bases separated the two germline ends. Per germline, CDR1 SGHAT and CDR2 FQNNGV. CDR3 nucleotide sequence: TGTGCCAGCAGCTTGGGGGTGGTCGGCACCGGGGAGCTGTTTTTT. Its translation: CASSLGVVGTGELFF. Based on the CDR3 plus reference TRBV11-2 and TRBJ2-2, the full variable domain is EAGVAQSPRYKIIEKRQSVAFWCNPISGHATLYWYQQILGQGPKLLIQFQNNGVVDDSQLPKDRFSAERLKGVDSTLKIQPAKLEDSAVYLCASSLGVVGTGELFFGEGSRLTVL.

This clonotype occurred many times. CDR3 amino acids: CASSSGTAGNTIYF. CDR3 nucleotide sequence: TGCGCCAGCAGCTCTGGGACAGCTGGAAACACCATATATTTT. The genes are TRBV5-1 and TRBJ1-3; TRBD1 aligns across 7 bases. V gave up 3 bases and J gave up 2 bases; unmatched junction bases: 2. The germline gives CDR1 SGHRS, CDR2 YFSETQ. The CDR3 length is 14 residues.